This T cell receptor (beta chain) was sequenced for a study of T-cell reconstitution after alpha-beta-depleted transplantation in children. CDR1 is MNHNS and CDR2 is SASEGT in the germline V gene. The CDR3 is 18 amino acids. With 4 bases clipped from V and 6 bases from J, the junction kept 15 bases outside the gene matches. Preparation of the TCRbeta library involved a method that used unique molecular identifiers. A single record per CDR3 protein comes from TCRdb applying MiXCR to the PCR reads. The sample lists about 500,000 distinct CDR3 sequences, about 30% seen once, with 2% to 3% in the top ten.

This material consisted of PBMCs from the stem cell graft donor, taken from the stem cell graft. The TCR was taken from a human donor who donated a stem cell graft to a child with aplastic anemia. The rearrangement links TRBV6-1 to TRBJ1-2; 12 nucleotides align to TRBD1. The CDR3 is CASSVYGTGGRIGDGYTF. The CDR3 bases are TGTGCCAGCAGTGTTTACGGGACAGGGGGCCGGATAGGGGATGGCTACACCTTC.